This T cell receptor beta chain was recovered during a study of blood T cell repertoires in COVID-19. Study at large: In each case, the material was cDNA or gDNA derived from T cells, B-cell-depleted T cells, or PBMCs.

The authors' processing: The assay estimated nucleated cells by amplifying reference gene primers. The repertoire was sequenced with immunoSEQ multiplex PCR; TCRdb's copy has only in-frame clones and lacks some. The D gene and trimming were derived from the DNA, and the V and J assignments and clone size from that table. The table has roughly 100,000 clones, 65% to 90% seen once; the top ten hold over 1.5%. The V end lost 4 bases, the J end lost 6 bases, and 16 bases lay between the germline ends. Germline loops: CDR1 MDHEN, CDR2 SYDVKM. The CDR3 length is 16 residues. This clonotype was sampled from a man older than 75 with acute or convalescent COVID-19. Sequences were obtained from peripheral blood. The chain has TRBV28 and TRBJ1-6; D gene ambiguous. The CDR3 sequence: CASSSPSSHRNSPLHF. CDR3 DNA: TGTGCCAGCAGTTCCCCGTCGAGTCATCGTAATTCACCCCTCCACTTT.